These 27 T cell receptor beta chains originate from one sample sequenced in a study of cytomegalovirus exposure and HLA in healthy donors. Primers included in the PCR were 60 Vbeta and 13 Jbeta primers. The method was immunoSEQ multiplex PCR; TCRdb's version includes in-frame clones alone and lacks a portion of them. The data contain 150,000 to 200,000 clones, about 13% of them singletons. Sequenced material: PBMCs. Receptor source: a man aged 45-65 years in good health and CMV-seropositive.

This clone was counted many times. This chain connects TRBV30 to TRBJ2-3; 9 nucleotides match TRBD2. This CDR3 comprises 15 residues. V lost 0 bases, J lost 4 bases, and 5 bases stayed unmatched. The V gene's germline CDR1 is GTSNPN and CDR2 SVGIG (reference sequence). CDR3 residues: CAWSVSGGGADTQYF. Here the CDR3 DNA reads TGTGCCTGGAGTGTGTCGGGCGGGGGGGCAGATACGCAGTATTTT.

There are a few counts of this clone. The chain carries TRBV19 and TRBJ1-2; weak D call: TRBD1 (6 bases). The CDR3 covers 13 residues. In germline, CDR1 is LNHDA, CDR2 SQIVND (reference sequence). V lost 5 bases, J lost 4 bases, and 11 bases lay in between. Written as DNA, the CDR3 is TGTGCCAGTAGTCTCAGGGGACCCTATGGCTACACCTTC. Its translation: CASSLRGPYGYTF.

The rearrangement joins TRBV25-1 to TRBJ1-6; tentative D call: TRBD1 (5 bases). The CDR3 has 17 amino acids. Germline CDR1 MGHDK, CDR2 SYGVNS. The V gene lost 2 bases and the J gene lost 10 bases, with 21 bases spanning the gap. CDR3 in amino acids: CASSEPPGALMGSPLHF. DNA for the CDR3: TGTGCCAGCAGTGAACCACCTGGGGCCCTAATGGGATCACCCCTCCACTTT.

CDR3 sequence: CASSLVAGIYEQYV. The CDR3 nucleotides are TGTGCCAGCAGCTTGGTGGCAGGGATTTACGAGCAGTACGTC. This sequence joins TRBV5-5 and TRBJ2-7, with D possibly being TRBD1 (5 bases). Per the germline V gene, CDR1 is SGHKS and CDR2 is YYEKEE (reference sequence). V dropped 0 bases and J dropped 4 bases, with 11 bases sitting between them. The CDR3 is 14 amino acids.

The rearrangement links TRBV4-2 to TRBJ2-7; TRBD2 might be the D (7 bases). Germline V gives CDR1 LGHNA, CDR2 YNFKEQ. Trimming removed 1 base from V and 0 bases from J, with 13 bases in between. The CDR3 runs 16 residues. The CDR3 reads CASSQGGGGGSYEQYF. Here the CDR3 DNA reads TGTGCCAGCAGCCAAGGGGGGGGAGGGGGCTCCTACGAGCAGTACTTC.

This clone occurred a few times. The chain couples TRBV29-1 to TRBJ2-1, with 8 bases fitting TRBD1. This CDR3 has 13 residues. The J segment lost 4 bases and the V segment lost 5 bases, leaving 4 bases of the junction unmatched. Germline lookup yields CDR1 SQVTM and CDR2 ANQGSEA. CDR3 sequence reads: CSVPRTGYNEQFF. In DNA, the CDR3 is TGCAGCGTTCCTCGGACAGGGTACAATGAGCAGTTCTTC.

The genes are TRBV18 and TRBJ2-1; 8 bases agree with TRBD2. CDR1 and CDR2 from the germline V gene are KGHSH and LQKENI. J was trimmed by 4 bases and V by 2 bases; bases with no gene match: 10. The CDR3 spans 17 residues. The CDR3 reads CASSPDRIAGRYNEQFF. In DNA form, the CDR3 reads TGTGCCAGCTCACCAGACCGTATAGCGGGGAGATACAATGAGCAGTTCTTC.

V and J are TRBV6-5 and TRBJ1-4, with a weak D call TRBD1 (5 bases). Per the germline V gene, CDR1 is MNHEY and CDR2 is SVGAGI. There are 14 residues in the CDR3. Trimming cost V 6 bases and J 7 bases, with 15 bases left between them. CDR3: CASSSLGQSEKLFF. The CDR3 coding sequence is TGTGCCAGCAGCTCCCTGGGGCAGAGTGAAAAACTGTTTTTT.

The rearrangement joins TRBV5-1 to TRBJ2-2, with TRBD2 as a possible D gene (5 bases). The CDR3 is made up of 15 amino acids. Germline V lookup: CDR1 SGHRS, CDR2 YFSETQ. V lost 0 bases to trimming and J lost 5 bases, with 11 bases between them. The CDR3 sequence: CASSLVSGTTGELFF. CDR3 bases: TGCGCCAGCAGCTTGGTTTCGGGAACTACCGGGGAGCTGTTTTTT.

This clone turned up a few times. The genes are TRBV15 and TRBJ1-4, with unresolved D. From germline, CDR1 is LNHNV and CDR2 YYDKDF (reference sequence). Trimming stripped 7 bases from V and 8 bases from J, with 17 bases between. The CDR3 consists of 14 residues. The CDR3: CATTSQGSGEKLFF. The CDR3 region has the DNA TGTGCCACCACCTCCCAAGGAAGCGGGGAAAAACTGTTTTTT.

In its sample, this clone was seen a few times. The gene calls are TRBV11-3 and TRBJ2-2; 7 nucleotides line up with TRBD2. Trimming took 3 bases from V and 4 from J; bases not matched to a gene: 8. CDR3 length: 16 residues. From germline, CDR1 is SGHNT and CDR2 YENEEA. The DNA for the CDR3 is TGTGCCAGCAGCTTCCGTGCGACTAGCAGCACCGGGGAGCTGTTTTTT. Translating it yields CASSFRATSSTGELFF.

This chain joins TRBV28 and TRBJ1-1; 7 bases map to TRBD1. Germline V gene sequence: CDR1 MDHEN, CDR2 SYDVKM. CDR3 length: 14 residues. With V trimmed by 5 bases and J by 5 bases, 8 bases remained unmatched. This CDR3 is CASSPTGERTEAFF. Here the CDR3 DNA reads TGTGCCAGCAGTCCAACAGGGGAGAGGACTGAAGCTTTCTTT.

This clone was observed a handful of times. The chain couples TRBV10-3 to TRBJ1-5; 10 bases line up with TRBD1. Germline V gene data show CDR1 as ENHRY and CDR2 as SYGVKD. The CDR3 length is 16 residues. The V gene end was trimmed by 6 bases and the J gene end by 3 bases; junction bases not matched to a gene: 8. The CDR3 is CAIREPGTGDNQPQHF. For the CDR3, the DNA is TGTGCCATCAGGGAACCTGGGACAGGGGACAATCAGCCCCAGCATTTT.

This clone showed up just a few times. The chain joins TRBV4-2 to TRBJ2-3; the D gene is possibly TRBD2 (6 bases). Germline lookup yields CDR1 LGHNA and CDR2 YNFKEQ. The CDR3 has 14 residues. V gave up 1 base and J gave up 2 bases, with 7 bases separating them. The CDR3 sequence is CASSQAGDTDTQYF. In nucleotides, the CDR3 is TGTGCCAGCAGCCAAGCGGGGGACACAGATACGCAGTATTTT.

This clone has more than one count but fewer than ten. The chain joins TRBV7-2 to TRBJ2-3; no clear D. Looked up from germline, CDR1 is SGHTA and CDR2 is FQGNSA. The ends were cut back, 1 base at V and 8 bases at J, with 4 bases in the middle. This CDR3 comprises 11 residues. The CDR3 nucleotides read TGTGCCAGCAGCTTAGGGAGTACGCAGTATTTT. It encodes CASSLGSTQYF.

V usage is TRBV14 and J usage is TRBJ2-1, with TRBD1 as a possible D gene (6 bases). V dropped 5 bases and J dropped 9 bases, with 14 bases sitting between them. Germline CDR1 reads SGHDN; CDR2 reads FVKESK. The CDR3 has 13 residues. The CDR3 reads CASSKRQTGEQFF. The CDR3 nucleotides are TGTGCCAGCAGCAAACGGCAGACAGGTGAGCAGTTCTTC.

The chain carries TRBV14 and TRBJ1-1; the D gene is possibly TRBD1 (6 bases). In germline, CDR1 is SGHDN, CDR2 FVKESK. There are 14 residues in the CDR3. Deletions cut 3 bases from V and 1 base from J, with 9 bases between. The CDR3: CASSQVRGNTEAFF. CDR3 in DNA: TGTGCCAGCAGCCAGGTCAGGGGGAACACTGAAGCTTTCTTT.

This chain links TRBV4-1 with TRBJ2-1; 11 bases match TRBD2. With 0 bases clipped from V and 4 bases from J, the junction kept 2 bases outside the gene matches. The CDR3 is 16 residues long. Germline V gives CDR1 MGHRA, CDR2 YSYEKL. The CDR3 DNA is TGCGCCAGCAGCCAAGACCCTAGCGGGGGGTACAATGAGCAGTTCTTC. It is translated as CASSQDPSGGYNEQFF.

The CDR3 nucleotides are TGTGCCGGCCTAGCGGGGGGCACAGATACGCAGTATTTT. Amino acids: CAGLAGGTDTQYF. The V gene is TRBV2, the J gene TRBJ2-3, with TRBD2 matching over 10 bases. CDR1 and CDR2 (germline): SNHLY, FYNNEI. The CDR3 length is 13 residues. The V gene end was trimmed by 11 bases and the J gene end by 1 base; junction bases not matched to a gene: 3.

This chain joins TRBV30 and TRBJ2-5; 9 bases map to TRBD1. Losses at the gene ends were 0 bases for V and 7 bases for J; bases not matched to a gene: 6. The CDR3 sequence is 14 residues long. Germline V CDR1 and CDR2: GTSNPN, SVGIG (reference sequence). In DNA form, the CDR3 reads TGTGCCTGGAGTGTGAACAGGGGGCTAGGGACCCAGTACTTC. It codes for CAWSVNRGLGTQYF.

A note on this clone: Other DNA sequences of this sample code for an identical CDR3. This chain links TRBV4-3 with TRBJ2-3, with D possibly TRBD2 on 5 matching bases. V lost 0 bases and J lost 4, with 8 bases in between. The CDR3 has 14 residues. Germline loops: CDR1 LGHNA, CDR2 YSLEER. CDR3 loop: CASSQDRGADTQYF. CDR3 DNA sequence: TGCGCCAGCAGCCAAGATCGGGGAGCAGATACGCAGTATTTT.

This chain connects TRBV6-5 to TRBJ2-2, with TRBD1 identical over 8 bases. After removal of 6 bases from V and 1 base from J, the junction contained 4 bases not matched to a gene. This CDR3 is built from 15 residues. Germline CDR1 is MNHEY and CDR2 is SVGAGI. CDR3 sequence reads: CASSKGQGNTGELFF. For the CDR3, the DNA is TGTGCCAGCAGCAAAGGACAGGGGAACACCGGGGAGCTGTTTTTT.

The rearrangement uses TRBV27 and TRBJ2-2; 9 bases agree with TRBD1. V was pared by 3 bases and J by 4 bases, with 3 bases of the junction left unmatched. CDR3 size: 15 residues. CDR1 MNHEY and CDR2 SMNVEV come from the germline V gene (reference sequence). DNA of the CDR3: TGTGCCAGCAGTTTCGACAGGGGGTCCACCGGGGAGCTGTTTTTT. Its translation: CASSFDRGSTGELFF.

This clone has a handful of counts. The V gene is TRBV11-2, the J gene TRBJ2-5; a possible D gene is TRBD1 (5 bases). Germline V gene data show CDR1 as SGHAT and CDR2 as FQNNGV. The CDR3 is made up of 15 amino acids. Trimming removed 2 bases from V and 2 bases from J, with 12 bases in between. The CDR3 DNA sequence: TGTGCCAGCAGCTTACTTGGAACAGGACAAGAGACCCAGTACTTC. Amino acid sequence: CASSLLGTGQETQYF.

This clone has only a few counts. The CDR3 region has the DNA TGTGCCAGCAGCTCGGGGGGGAGCACAGATACGCAGTATTTT. Its protein product is CASSSGGSTDTQYF. The chain couples TRBV7-6 to TRBJ2-3; 8 positions agree with TRBD2. The CDR3 loop spans 14 amino acids. Germline assignment: CDR1 SGHVS and CDR2 FNYEAQ. Trimming took 4 bases from V and 0 from J; bases not matched to a gene: 0.

The CDR3 region has the DNA TGTGCCAGTAGCATCCAGACAGGGTGGGGAAACACCATATATTTT. Translated, it gives CASSIQTGWGNTIYF. The rearrangement links TRBV19 to TRBJ1-3, with 7 nucleotides matching TRBD1. Germline V lookup: CDR1 LNHDA, CDR2 SQIVND (reference sequence). The CDR3 is made up of 15 amino acids. V was clipped by 6 bases and J by 4 bases; unmatched bases: 9.

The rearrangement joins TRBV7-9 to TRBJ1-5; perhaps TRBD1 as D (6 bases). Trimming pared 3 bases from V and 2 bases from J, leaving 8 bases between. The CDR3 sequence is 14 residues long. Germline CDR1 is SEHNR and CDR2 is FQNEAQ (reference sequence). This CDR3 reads CASSLTGGNQPQHF. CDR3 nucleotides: TGTGCCAGCAGCTTGACAGGAGGCAATCAGCCCCAGCATTTT.